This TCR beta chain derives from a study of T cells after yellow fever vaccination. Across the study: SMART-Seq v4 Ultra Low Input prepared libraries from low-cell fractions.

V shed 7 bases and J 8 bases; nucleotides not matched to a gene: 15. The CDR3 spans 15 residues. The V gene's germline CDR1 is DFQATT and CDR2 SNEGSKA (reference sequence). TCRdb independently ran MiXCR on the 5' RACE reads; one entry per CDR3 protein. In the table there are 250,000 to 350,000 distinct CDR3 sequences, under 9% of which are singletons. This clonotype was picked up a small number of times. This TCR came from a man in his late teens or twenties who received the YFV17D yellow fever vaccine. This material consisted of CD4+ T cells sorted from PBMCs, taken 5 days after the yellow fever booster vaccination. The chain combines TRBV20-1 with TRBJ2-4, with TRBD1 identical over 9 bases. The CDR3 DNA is TGCAGTGGGCCGGAGGGACAGGGAAATCTGGACATTCAGTACTTC. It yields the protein CSGPEGQGNLDIQYF.